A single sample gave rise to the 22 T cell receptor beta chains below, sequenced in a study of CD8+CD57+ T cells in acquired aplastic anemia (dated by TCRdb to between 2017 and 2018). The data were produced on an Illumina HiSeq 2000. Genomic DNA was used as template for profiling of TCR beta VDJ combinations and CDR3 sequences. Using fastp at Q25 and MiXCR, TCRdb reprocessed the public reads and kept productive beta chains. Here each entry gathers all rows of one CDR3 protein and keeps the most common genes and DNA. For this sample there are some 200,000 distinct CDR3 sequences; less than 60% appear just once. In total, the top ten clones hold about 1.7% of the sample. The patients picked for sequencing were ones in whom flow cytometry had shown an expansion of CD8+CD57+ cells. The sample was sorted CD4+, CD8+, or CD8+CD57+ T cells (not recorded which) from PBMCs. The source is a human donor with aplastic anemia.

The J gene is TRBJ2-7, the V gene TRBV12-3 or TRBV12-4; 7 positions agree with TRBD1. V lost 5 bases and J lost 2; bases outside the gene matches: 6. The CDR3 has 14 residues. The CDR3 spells CASSRTGVTYEQYF. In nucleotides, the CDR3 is TGTGCCAGCAGTAGGACAGGAGTTACCTACGAGCAGTACTTC.

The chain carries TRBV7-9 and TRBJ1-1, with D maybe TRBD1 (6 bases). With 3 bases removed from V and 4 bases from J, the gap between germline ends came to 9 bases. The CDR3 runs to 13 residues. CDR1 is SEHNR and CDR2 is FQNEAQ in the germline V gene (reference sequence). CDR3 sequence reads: CASSLWGATEAFF. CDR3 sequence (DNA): TGTGCCAGCAGCTTGTGGGGGGCCACTGAAGCTTTCTTT. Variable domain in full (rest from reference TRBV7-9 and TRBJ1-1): DTGVSQNPRHKITKRGQNVTFRCDPISEHNRLYWYRQTLGQGPEFLTYFQNEAQLEKSRLLSDRFSAERPKGSFSTLEIQRTEQGDSAMYLCASSLWGATEAFFGQGTRLTVV.

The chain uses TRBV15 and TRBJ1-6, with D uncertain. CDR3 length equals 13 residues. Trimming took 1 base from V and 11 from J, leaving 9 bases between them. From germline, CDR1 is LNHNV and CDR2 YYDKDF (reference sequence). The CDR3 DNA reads TGTGCCACCAGCAGAGGACCGCAGACACCCCTCCACTTT. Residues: CATSRGPQTPLHF.

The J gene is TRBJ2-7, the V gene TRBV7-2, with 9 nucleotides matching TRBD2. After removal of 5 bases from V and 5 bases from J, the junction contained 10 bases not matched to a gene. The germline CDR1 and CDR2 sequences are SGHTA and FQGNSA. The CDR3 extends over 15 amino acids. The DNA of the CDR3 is TGTGCCAGCAGCCTTAGCGGGGGCCCGGGGAACGAGCAGTACTTC. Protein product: CASSLSGGPGNEQYF.

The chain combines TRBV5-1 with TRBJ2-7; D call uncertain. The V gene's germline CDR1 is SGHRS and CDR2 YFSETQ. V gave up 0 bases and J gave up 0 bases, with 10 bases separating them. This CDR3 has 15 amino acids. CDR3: CASSLGAVSSYEQYF. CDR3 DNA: TGCGCCAGCAGCTTGGGGGCGGTGAGCTCCTACGAGCAGTACTTC.

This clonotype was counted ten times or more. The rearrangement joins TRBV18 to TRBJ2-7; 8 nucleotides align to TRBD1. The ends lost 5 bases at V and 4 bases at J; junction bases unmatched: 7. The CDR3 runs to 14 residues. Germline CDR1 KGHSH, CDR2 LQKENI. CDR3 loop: CASSTTGVRYEQYF. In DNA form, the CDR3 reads TGTGCCAGCTCAACGACAGGGGTGAGGTACGAGCAGTACTTC.

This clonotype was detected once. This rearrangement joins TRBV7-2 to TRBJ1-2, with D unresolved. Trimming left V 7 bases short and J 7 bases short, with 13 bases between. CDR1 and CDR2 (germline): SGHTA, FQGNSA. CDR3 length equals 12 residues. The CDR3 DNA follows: TGTGCCAGCACTCGGACTCGAGTTGGCTACACCTTC. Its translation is CASTRTRVGYTF.

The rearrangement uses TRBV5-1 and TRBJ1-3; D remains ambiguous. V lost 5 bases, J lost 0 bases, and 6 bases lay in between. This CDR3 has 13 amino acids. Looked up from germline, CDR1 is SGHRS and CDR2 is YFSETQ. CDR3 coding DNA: TGCGCCAGCAGGGCGGGCTCTGGAAACACCATATATTTT. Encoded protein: CASRAGSGNTIYF. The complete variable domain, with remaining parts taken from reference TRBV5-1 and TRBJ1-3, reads KAGVTQTPRYLIKTRGQQVTLSCSPISGHRSVSWYQQTPGQGLQFLFEYFSETQRNKGNFPGRFSGRQFSNSRSEMNVSTLELGDSALYLCASRAGSGNTIYFGEGSWLTVV.

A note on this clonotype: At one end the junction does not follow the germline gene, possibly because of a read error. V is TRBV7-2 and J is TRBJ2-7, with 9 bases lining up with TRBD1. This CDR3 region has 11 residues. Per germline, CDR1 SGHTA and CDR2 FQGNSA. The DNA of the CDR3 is TGTGCCAGCAGCTTAGGGGACAGGGTCCACTTC. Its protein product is CASSLGDRVHF.

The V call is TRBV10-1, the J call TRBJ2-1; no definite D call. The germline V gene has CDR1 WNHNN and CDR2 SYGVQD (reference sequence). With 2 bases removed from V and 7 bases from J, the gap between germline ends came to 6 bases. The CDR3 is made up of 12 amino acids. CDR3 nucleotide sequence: TGCGCCAGCAGTGAGGAGGAGAATGAGCAGTTCTTC. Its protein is CASSEEENEQFF.

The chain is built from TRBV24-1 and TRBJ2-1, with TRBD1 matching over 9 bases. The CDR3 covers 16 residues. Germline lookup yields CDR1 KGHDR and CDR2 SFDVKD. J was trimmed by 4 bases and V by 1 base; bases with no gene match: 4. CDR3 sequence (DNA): TGTGCCACCAGTGATTTTGACAGGGGGTTGTACAATGAGCAGTTCTTC. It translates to CATSDFDRGLYNEQFF.

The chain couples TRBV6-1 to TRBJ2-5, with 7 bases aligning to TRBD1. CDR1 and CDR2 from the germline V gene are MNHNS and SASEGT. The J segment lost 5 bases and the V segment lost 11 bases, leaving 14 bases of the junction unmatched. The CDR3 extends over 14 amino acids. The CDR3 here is CACNKDRLSETQYF. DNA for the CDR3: TGTGCCTGCAACAAGGACAGGTTGTCGGAGACCCAGTACTTC.

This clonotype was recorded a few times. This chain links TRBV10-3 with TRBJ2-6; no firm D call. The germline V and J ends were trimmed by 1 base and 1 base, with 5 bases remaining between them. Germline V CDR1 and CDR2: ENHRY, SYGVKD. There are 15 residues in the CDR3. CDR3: CAISELGSGANVLTF. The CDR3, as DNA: TGTGCCATCAGTGAGTTGGGTTCTGGGGCCAACGTCCTGACTTTC.

CDR3 residues: CSARGKGTMNTEAFF. CDR3 sequence (DNA): TGCAGTGCTAGAGGAAAGGGGACAATGAACACTGAAGCTTTCTTT. The chain uses TRBV20-1 and TRBJ1-1; maybe TRBD1 (6 bases). The length of the CDR3 is 15 residues. V lost 1 base and J 0 bases, leaving 12 bases between the germline ends. Germline CDR1 DFQATT, CDR2 SNEGSKA (reference sequence).

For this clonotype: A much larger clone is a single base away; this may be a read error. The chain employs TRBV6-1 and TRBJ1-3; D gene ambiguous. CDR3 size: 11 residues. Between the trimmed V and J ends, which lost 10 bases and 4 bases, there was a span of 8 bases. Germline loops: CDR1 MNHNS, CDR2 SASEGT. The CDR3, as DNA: TGTGCCATCAGCCCGGGAAACACCATATATTTT. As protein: CAISPGNTIYF.

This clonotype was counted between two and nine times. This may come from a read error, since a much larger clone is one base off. CDR3 loop: CSARDPPLEAQYF. The CDR3 region has the DNA TGCAGTGCTAGAGATCCCCCTTTAGAGGCCCAGTACTTC. V is TRBV20-1 and J is TRBJ2-5; D gene ambiguous. Per the germline V gene, CDR1 is DFQATT and CDR2 is SNEGSKA (reference sequence). CDR3 length: 13 residues.

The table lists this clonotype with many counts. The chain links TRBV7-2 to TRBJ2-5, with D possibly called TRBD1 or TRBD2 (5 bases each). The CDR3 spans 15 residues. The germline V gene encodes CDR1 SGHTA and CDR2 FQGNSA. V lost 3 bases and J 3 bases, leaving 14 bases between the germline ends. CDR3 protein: CASSFRGVPEETQYF. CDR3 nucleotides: TGTGCCAGCAGCTTTCGAGGGGTGCCCGAAGAGACCCAGTACTTC.

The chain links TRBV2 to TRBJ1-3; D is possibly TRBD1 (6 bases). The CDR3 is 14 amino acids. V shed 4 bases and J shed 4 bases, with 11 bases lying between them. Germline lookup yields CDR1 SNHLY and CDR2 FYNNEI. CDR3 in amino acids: CASSVTGFGNTIYF. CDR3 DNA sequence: TGTGCCAGCAGTGTAACAGGGTTCGGAAACACCATATATTTT. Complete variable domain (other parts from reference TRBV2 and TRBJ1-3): EPEVTQTPSHQVTQMGQEVILRCVPISNHLYFYWYRQILGQKVEFLVSFYNNEISEKSEIFDDQFSVERPDGSNFTLKIRSTKLEDSAMYFCASSVTGFGNTIYFGEGSWLTVV.

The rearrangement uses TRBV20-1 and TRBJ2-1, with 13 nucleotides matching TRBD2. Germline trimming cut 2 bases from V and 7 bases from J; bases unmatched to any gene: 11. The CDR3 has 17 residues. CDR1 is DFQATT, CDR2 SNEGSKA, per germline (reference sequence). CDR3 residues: CSARKGTSGVQLNEQFF. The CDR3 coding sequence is TGCAGTGCTAGAAAAGGGACTAGCGGGGTGCAACTGAATGAGCAGTTCTTC.

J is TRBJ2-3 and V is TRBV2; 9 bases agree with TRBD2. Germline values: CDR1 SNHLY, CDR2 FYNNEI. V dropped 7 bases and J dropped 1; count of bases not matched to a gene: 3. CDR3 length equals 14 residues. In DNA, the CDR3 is TGTGCCAGCATTAGCGGGGGTCGCACAGATACGCAGTATTTT. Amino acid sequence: CASISGGRTDTQYF.

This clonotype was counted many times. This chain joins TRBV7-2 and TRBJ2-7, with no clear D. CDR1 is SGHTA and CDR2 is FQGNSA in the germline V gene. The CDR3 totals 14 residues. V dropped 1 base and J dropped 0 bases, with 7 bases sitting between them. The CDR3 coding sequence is TGTGCCAGCAGCTTAGATTGGGTCTCCTACGAGCAGTACTTC. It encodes CASSLDWVSYEQYF.

In DNA, the CDR3 is TGTGCCATGGGGACTAGCGGGGAGCGGGGCAATGAGCAGTTCTTC. Translated, it gives CAMGTSGERGNEQFF. The V and J genes are TRBV10-3 and TRBJ2-1; 13 nucleotides agree with TRBD2. Per germline, CDR1 ENHRY and CDR2 SYGVKD. The ends lost 9 bases at V and 6 bases at J; junction bases unmatched: 8. The CDR3 extends over 15 amino acids.